These T cell receptor beta chains were read from a single sample in a study of blood T cell repertoires in COVID-19. Here immunoSEQ multiplex PCR was the method, and the copy in TCRdb shows in-frame clones only, minus some. The sample holds approximately 300,000 clones, more than 70% seen once. The sequenced sample was peripheral blood. These receptor sequences come from a young man who had recovered from COVID-19. Both conserved end residues are part of each CDR3. D genes are given only for firm matches. Clone size is stated in some rows and not others, as once, few, many or a class when expanded.

clone size	D gene	J gene	V gene	CDR3 DNA	CDR3 protein
-	-	TRBJ2-7	TRBV4-1	TGCGCCAGCAGCCAAGTGGGACGGGGGTTTCCCGGGGGCTACGAGCAGTACTTC	CASSQVGRGFPGGYEQYF
-	-	TRBJ2-1	TRBV19	TGTGCCAGTAGTACCCAGACAGTAAGGAATGAGCAGTTCTTC	CASSTQTVRNEQFF
-	TRBD1	TRBJ1-1	TRBV5-1	TGCGCCAGCAGCCAAACGACAGGGCTGGGCACTGAAGCTTTCTTT	CASSQTTGLGTEAFF
-	-	TRBJ2-7	TRBV9	TGTGCCAGCAGCGTAGACGGGAACTCCTACGAGCAGTACTTC	CASSVDGNSYEQYF
-	TRBD1	TRBJ2-7	TRBV7-8	TGTGCCAGCAGCTTAGCGGCGGACAGGCAATACGAGCAGTACTTC	CASSLAADRQYEQYF
-	-	TRBJ2-5	TRBV4-3	TGCGCCAGCAGCCAAACTCAAAGTGAAGAGACCCAGTACTTC	CASSQTQSEETQYF
-	-	TRBJ2-2	TRBV5-5	TGTGCTAGTATGGGACTTAAGGGCGAGCTGTTTTTT	CASMGLKGELFF
-	TRBD2	TRBJ2-3	TRBV7-3	TGTGCCAGCAGCTTAAAGGGCCACGGGACTAGCGGGGGTTATAGCACAGATACGCAGTATTTT	CASSLKGHGTSGGYSTDTQYF
-	TRBD2	TRBJ2-1	TRBV4-3	TGCGCCAGCAGCCGAGGACTAGCGGGGGGTTTGGACAATGAGCAGTTCTTC	CASSRGLAGGLDNEQFF
-	TRBD1	TRBJ2-7	TRBV19	TGTGCCACTTCGACAGGGGGCGCCGAGCAGTACTTC	CATSTGGAEQYF
-	TRBD1	TRBJ1-1	TRBV10-3	TGTGCCATCAGTGATACCACAGGGGGCCTCACTGAAGCTTTCTTT	CAISDTTGGLTEAFF
-	-	TRBJ2-1	TRBV4-1	TGCGCCAGCAGCCAAGACCACCCTAATCAAGCGGGTGAGCAGTTCTTC	CASSQDHPNQAGEQFF
-	-	TRBJ1-1	TRBV10-3	TGTGCCATCAGAGGGACTCTGGGCACTGAAGCTTTCTTT	CAIRGTLGTEAFF
-	TRBD2	TRBJ2-3	TRBV4-1	TGCGCCAGCAGCCAAGATCTAGCGGGAGGGGGTCATACGCAGTATTTT	CASSQDLAGGGHTQYF
-	TRBD1	TRBJ1-6	TRBV7-9	TGTGCCAGCAGCTTAGTGGGACAGGGAAGATCACCCCTCCACTTT	CASSLVGQGRSPLHF
once	-	TRBJ2-7	TRBV11-2	TGTGCCAGCAGCTTAGTATCTTCGAGCTCCTACGAGCAGTACTTC	CASSLVSSSSYEQYF
-	TRBD1	TRBJ1-2	TRBV5-5	TGTGCCAGCAGCCTCACGACAGGGAGCTATGGCTACACCTTC	CASSLTTGSYGYTF
-	TRBD2	TRBJ2-7	TRBV4-1	TGCGCCAGCAGCCTTTTATGGACTAGTGAGATGTACGAGCAGTACTTC	CASSLLWTSEMYEQYF
-	TRBD1	TRBJ1-2	TRBV2	TGTGCCAGCAGTACCGGACAGGGGTCCTTTAACTATGGCTACACCTTC	CASSTGQGSFNYGYTF
-	-	TRBJ2-7	TRBV20-1	TGCAGTGCTAGTTCCAGGCCCTACGAGCAGTACTTC	CSASSRPYEQYF
once	-	TRBJ2-5	TRBV6-5	TGTGCCAGCACGGCTGGCGGGATGGCGACCCAGTACTTC	CASTAGGMATQYF
few	TRBD1	TRBJ1-5	TRBV5-6	TGTGCCAGCAGCTCCTGGGACAGCGACTATCAGCCCCAGCATTTT	CASSSWDSDYQPQHF
-	-	TRBJ1-5	TRBV12-5	TGTGCTACCGCGGGGGGACCAAATCAGCCCCAGCATTTT	CATAGGPNQPQHF
-	-	TRBJ1-6	TRBV10-3	TGTGCCACTAGTAGTGACGGCCGAAATTCACCCCTCCACTTT	CATSSDGRNSPLHF
-	-	TRBJ2-7	TRBV5-1	TGCGCCAGCAGCTTGGAACGGGACTCCTACGAGCAGTACTTC	CASSLERDSYEQYF
once	TRBD2	TRBJ2-3	TRBV4-1	TGCGCCAGCAGCCAAGATCCTGGAGCACCGGGACTAGCGAGTAGGGATACGCAGTATTTT	CASSQDPGAPGLASRDTQYF
many	-	TRBJ1-1	TRBV6-5	TGTGCCAGCAAGGGGGGGGAGAACACTGAAGCTTTCTTT	CASKGGENTEAFF
-	TRBD1	TRBJ2-1	TRBV11-2	TGTGCCAGCCGCGACAGGGCGACGAATGAGCAGTTCTTC	CASRDRATNEQFF
-	TRBD1	TRBJ2-2	TRBV30	TGTGCCGGAGGAATTTTGCCGGGACAGCTAAATTCGGGGTGGAAAAACACCGGGGAGCTGTTTTTT	CAGGILPGQLNSGWKNTGELFF
once	TRBD1	TRBJ2-5	TRBV5-4	TGTGCCAGCAGCTCTCGCCAGGAGACAGGGTGGGGAGAGACCCAGTACTTC	CASSSRQETGWGETQYF
-	-	TRBJ2-7	TRBV6-5	TGTGCCAGCGGGTCTGTGAGGGCGGGCGAGCAGTACTTC	CASGSVRAGEQYF
-	TRBD1	TRBJ2-7	TRBV4-1	TGCGCCAGCAGCCAACTCGGGACAGGGGGCTACGAGCAGTACTTC	CASSQLGTGGYEQYF
-	-	TRBJ2-2	TRBV27	TGTGCCAGCAGTCCGCGCGCTATTAGTCCCACCGGGGAGCTGTTTTTT	CASSPRAISPTGELFF
-	TRBD1	TRBJ1-5	TRBV6-6	TGTGCCAGCAGTCCACGGCGACAGGGTTATAGCAATCAGCCCCAGCATTTT	CASSPRRQGYSNQPQHF
-	-	TRBJ2-2	TRBV10-3	TGTGCCATCAGTGAGGCAGGGGCCGGGGAGCTGTTTTTT	CAISEAGAGELFF
-	-	TRBJ1-1	TRBV28	TGTGCCAGCCGACCTGGCGGGGGTACGGACACTGAAGCTTTCTTT	CASRPGGGTDTEAFF
-	-	TRBJ2-2	TRBV2	TGTGCCAGCAACCGGGGGTCGAGCGGGGAGCTGTTTTTT	CASNRGSSGELFF
-	TRBD1	TRBJ2-1	TRBV7-8	TGTGCCAGCAGCGCCTACAGGGGGGTTACCTACAATGAGCAGTTCTTC	CASSAYRGVTYNEQFF
once	TRBD1	TRBJ1-4	TRBV19	TGTGCCAGTACCCACGGACAGGGGGATGAAAAACTGTTTTTT	CASTHGQGDEKLFF
once	-	TRBJ1-2	TRBV7-9	TGTGCCAGCAGCTCGGACAGTAACTATGGCTACACCTTC	CASSSDSNYGYTF
-	-	TRBJ2-2	TRBV15	TGTGCCACCAGCAGACCCCTCACCGGGGAGCTGTTTTTT	CATSRPLTGELFF
-	TRBD2	TRBJ2-7	TRBV28	TGTGCTACCGTAGGGGTTAGCGGGAGGGCTATCCTTTACGAGCAGTACTTC	CATVGVSGRAILYEQYF
-	-	TRBJ1-5	TRBV7-2	TGTGCCAGCAGCTTTCGGGGAGATCAGCCCCAGCATTTT	CASSFRGDQPQHF
-	TRBD2	TRBJ2-5	TRBV29-1	TGCAGCGTCCGAAGGACTAGCGGGAGGGCAGAGACCCAGTACTTC	CSVRRTSGRAETQYF
-	TRBD1	TRBJ1-4	TRBV29-1	TGCAGCGCGGGACAGGAGGGAGAAAAACTGTTTTTT	CSAGQEGEKLFF
once	-	TRBJ1-5	TRBV10-3	TGTGCCATCAGTGGGGCAGGGTGGATGGAACAGCCCCAGCATTTT	CAISGAGWMEQPQHF
-	-	TRBJ2-2	TRBV29-1	TGCAGCGTTGGTGTCGGGGCCGGGGAGCTGTTTTTT	CSVGVGAGELFF
-	TRBD2	TRBJ2-5	TRBV5-4	TGTGCCAGCAGCCCGGGAGGGGGACAAGAGACCCAGTACTTC	CASSPGGGQETQYF
-	-	TRBJ1-1	TRBV6-1	TGTGCCAGCAGTGATTATAAGGCAGCAGGGAACACTGAAGCTTTCTTT	CASSDYKAAGNTEAFF
-	-	TRBJ2-3	TRBV6-5	TGTGCCAGCAACCCGGGGTTAAGCACAGATACGCAGTATTTT	CASNPGLSTDTQYF
-	-	TRBJ1-6	TRBV4-1	TGCGCCAGCAGCCAAGAGGCAGGGGCTATGGCACCCCTCCACTTT	CASSQEAGAMAPLHF
few	-	TRBJ1-1	TRBV7-2	TGTGCCAGCAGCGCGGGGGGGAACACTGAAGCTTTCTTT	CASSAGGNTEAFF
-	-	TRBJ1-2	TRBV19	TGTGCCAGTGGTGGAGGGCCGGGTGGCTACACCTTC	CASGGGPGGYTF
-	-	TRBJ2-1	TRBV10-3	TGTGCCACCAACCGGGACTCCGCAGTGAATGAGCAGTTCTTC	CATNRDSAVNEQFF
-	TRBD1	TRBJ2-7	TRBV27	TGTGCCACCTCCGGTTGGGGGACAGGGTCGCTGGACTCCTACGAGCAGTACTTC	CATSGWGTGSLDSYEQYF